The 6 T cell receptor beta chains in this list originate from one sample, sequenced in a study of shared clonotypes between healthy human individuals. The data were produced by immunoSEQ multiplex PCR, yet TCRdb's version contains in-frame clones alone and is incomplete. The sample lists around 1.1 million clones, more than 75% occurring once. Source material: memory CD4+ T cells from PBMCs. Stated subset: CD45RA-negative fraction. These receptor sequences come from a man aged 18-30 years in good health. Some clones in this sample may be carry-over from other donors' samples.

The genes are TRBV4-1 and TRBJ1-4, with 7 bases aligning to TRBD1. V dropped 4 bases and J dropped 8; count of bases not matched to a gene: 4. The CDR3 is 13 amino acids. Germline-derived CDR1 and CDR2 are MGHRA and YSYEKL. The DNA for the CDR3 is TGCGCCAGCAGCCGAGGACAGGAAGAAAAACTGTTTTTT. Translation: CASSRGQEEKLFF.

This clone was seen more than once but under ten times. The rearrangement links TRBV6-5 to TRBJ1-1, with 8 positions matching TRBD1. The junction had 6 bases not matched to a gene; V was cut back by 5 bases and J by 1 base. The CDR3 totals 15 residues. The germline V gene encodes CDR1 MNHEY and CDR2 SVGAGI. The DNA for the CDR3 is TGTGCCAGCAGTCAGGGGGGGACAGGGAACACTGAAGCTTTCTTT. This encodes CASSQGGTGNTEAFF.

V is TRBV7-2 and J is TRBJ1-1; D gene ambiguous. The CDR3 is made up of 14 amino acids. Germline V lookup: CDR1 SGHTA, CDR2 FQGNSA. V was pared by 1 base and J by 3 bases, with 9 bases between. CDR3 residues: CASSLDFSDTEAFF. The CDR3 DNA follows: TGTGCCAGCAGCTTAGATTTTTCGGACACTGAAGCTTTCTTT.

This chain links TRBV28 with TRBJ1-3; a weak D match, TRBD1 (5 bases). V lost 7 bases and J 4 bases, leaving 11 bases between the germline ends. Germline V CDR1 and CDR2: MDHEN, SYDVKM. The CDR3 is 13 amino acids. DNA of the CDR3: TGTGCCAGCATAAGGACACTAGGAAACACCATATATTTT. It codes for CASIRTLGNTIYF.

This chain uses TRBV5-1 with TRBJ1-1; 8 bases are shared with TRBD1. The CDR3 contains 14 residues. The germline gives CDR1 SGHRS, CDR2 YFSETQ. Unmatched junction bases numbered 8, after V lost 9 bases and J lost 1 base. The CDR3 DNA reads as TGCGCCACTTCCCGGGACAGGACGAACACTGAAGCTTTCTTT. It specifies CATSRDRTNTEAFF.

This chain uses TRBV27 with TRBJ1-1; D remains ambiguous. The V end lost 10 bases, the J end lost 10 bases, and 19 bases lay between the germline ends. This CDR3 spans 12 amino acids. Looked up from germline, CDR1 is MNHEY and CDR2 is SMNVEV (reference sequence). The CDR3 sequence is CATTSRGLGAFF. The CDR3 bases are TGTGCCACCACTTCAAGAGGGTTGGGAGCTTTCTTT.